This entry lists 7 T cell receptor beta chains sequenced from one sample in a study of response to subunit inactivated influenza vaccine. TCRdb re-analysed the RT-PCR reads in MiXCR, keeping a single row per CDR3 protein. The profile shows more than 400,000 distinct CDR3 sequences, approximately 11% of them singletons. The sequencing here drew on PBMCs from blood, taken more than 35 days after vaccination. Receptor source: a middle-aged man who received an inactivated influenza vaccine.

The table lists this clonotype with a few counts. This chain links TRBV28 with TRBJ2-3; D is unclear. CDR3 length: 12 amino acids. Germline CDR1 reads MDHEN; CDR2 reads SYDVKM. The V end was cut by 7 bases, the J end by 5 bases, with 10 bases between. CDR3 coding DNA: TGTGCCAGCACCGATGGCATAGATACGCAGTATTTT. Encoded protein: CASTDGIDTQYF.

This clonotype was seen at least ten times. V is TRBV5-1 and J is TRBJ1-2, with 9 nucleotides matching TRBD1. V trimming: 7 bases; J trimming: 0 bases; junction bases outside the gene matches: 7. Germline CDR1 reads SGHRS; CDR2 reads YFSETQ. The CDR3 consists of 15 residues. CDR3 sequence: CASAMGQGANYGYTF. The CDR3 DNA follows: TGCGCCAGCGCCATGGGACAGGGAGCTAACTATGGCTACACCTTC.

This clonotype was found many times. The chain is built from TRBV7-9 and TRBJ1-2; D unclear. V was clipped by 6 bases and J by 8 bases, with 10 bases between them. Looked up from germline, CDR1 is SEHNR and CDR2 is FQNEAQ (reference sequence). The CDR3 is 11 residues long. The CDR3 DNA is TGTGCCAGCAGACTTCTCGGGGGCTACACCTTC. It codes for CASRLLGGYTF.

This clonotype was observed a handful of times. This CDR3 reads CAIHPGASQRNTGELFF. The CDR3 region has the DNA TGTGCCATCCATCCGGGAGCTAGCCAGCGGAACACCGGGGAGCTGTTTTTT. The chain is built from TRBV10-3 and TRBJ2-2; tentative D call: TRBD2 (6 bases). Per germline, CDR1 ENHRY and CDR2 SYGVKD. The V gene lost 8 bases and the J gene lost 1 base, with 20 bases spanning the gap. The CDR3 extends over 17 amino acids.

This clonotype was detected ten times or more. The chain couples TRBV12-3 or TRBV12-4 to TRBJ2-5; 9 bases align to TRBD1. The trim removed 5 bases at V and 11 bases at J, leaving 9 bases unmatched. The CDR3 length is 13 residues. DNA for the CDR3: TGTGCCAGCAGTACAGGGACAGGGAGGAATCAGTACTTC. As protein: CASSTGTGRNQYF.

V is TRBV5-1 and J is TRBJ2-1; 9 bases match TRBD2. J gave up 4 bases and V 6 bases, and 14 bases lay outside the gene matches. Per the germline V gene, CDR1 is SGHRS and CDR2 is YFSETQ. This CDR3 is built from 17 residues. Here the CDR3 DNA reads TGCGCCAGCATTGGTTTTAGTAGCGGGGGAAATTACAATGAGCAGTTCTTC. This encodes CASIGFSSGGNYNEQFF.

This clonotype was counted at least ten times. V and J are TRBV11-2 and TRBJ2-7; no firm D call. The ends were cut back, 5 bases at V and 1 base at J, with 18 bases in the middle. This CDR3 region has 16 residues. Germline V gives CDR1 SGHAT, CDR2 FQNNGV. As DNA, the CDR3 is TGTGCCAGCAGCCCCGTCGAAAAGAAGAGGTCCTACGAGCAGTACTTC. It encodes CASSPVEKKRSYEQYF.